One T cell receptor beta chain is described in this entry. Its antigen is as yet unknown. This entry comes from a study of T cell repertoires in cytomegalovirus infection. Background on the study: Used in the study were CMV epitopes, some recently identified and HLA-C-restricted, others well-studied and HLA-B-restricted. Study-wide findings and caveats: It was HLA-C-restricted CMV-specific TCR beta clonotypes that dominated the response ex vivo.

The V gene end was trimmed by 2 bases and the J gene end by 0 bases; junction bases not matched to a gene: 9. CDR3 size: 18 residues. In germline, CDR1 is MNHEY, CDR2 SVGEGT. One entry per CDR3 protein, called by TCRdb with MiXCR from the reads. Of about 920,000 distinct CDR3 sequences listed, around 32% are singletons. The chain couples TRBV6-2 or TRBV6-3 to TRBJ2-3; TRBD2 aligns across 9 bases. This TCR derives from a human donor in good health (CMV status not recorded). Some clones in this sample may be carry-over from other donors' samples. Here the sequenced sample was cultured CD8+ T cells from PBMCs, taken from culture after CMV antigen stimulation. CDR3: CASSYESGGPTSTDTQYF. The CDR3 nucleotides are TGTGCCAGCAGTTACGAAAGCGGGGGGCCAACTAGCACAGATACGCAGTATTTT.